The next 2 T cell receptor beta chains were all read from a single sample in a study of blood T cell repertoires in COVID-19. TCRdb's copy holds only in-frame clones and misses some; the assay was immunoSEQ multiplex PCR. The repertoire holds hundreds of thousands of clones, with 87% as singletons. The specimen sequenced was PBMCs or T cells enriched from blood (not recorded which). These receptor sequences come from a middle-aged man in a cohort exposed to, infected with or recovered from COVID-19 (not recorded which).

The chain's CDR3 is CASSDGGRLGNTGELFF. Here the CDR3 DNA reads TGTGCCAGCAGTGATGGCGGGAGGCTTGGGAACACCGGGGAGCTGTTTTTT. This chain joins TRBV6-1 and TRBJ2-2; 8 nucleotides agree with TRBD2. The germline gives CDR1 MNHNS, CDR2 SASEGT. V trimming: 3 bases; J trimming: 1 base; junction bases outside the gene matches: 7. CDR3 size: 17 residues.

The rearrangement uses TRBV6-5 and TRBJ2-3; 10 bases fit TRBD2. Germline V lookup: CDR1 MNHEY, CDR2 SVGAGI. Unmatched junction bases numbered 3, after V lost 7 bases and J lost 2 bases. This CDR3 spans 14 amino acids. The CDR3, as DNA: TGTGCCAGCATCGGGACTAGCGCCACAGATACGCAGTATTTT. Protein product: CASIGTSATDTQYF.